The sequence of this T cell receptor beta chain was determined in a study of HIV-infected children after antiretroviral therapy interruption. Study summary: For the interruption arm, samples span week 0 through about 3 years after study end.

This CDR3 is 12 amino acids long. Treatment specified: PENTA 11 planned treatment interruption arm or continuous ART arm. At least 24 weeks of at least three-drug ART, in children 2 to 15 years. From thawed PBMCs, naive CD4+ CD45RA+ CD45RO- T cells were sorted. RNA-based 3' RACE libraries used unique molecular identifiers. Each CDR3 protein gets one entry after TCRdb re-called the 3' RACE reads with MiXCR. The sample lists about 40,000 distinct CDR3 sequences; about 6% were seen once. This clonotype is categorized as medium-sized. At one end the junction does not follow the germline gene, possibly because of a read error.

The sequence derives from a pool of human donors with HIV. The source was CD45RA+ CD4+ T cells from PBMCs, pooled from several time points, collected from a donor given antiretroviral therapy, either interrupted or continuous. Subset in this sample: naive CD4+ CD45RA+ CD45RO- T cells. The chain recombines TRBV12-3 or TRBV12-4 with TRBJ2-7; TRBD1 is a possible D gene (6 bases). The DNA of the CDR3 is TGTGCAAGCAGCTTAGGGACATATGAACAGTACTTC. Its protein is CASSLGTYEQYF.